These 4 T cell receptor beta chains came from one sample sequenced in a study of T cells in Graves' hyperthyroidism and ophthalmopathy. TCR beta CDR3 sequences were amplified from RNA transcripts. First-round RT-PCR targeting the TCR CDR3 was performed with the HTBI primer set. One entry per CDR3 protein results from TCRdb running MiXCR on the multiplex PCR reads. Here the sample spans fewer than 550,000 distinct CDR3 sequences, about 24% being singletons. Specimen: blood. Receptor source: a woman in her twenties or thirties with Graves' ophthalmopathy.

This clonotype was seen ten or more times. The V and J genes are TRBV28 and TRBJ1-2, with D uncertain. The CDR3 loop spans 12 amino acids. Trimming left V 3 bases short and J 6 bases short, with 8 bases between. Germline CDR1 reads MDHEN; CDR2 reads SYDVKM. CDR3 DNA: TGTGCCAGCAGTTTTGGTTGGGATGGCTACACCTTC. Translation gives CASSFGWDGYTF.

The chain couples TRBV3-1 to TRBJ1-2; D perhaps matches TRBD1 (5 bases). Looked up from germline, CDR1 is LGHDT and CDR2 is YNNKEL (reference sequence). The CDR3 totals 15 residues. Trimming cost V 5 bases and J 0 bases, with 13 bases left between them. CDR3 DNA sequence: TGTGCCAGCAGCAAAGGGGCAGTAGCTAACTATGGCTACACCTTC. Translation gives CASSKGAVANYGYTF. Supplemented by reference TRBV3-1 and TRBJ1-2, the full variable domain reads DTAVSQTPKYLVTQMGNDKSIKCEQNLGHDTMYWYKQDSKKFLKIMFSYNNKELIINETVPNRFSPKSPDKAHLNLHINSLELGDSAVYFCASSKGAVANYGYTFGSGTRLTVV.

Many counts were recorded for this clonotype. The V call is TRBV28, the J call TRBJ1-1; D unresolved. Germline lookup yields CDR1 MDHEN and CDR2 SYDVKM. Between the trimmed V and J ends, which lost 7 bases and 1 base, there was a span of 4 bases. The length of the CDR3 is 11 residues. CDR3: CASIGNTEAFF. The DNA of the CDR3 is TGTGCCAGCATCGGGAACACTGAAGCTTTCTTT.

This clonotype was seen ten or more times. V gene TRBV20-1 combines with J gene TRBJ1-2, with a possible D match to TRBD1 (5 bases). Germline V gene lookup returns CDR1 DFQATT and CDR2 SNEGSKA (reference sequence). V was cut by 4 bases and J by 4 bases, with 19 bases left in between. CDR3 length: 15 amino acids. This CDR3 reads CSATNTGGGRYGYTF. CDR3 nucleotide sequence: TGCAGTGCTACAAACACGGGGGGGGGACGCTATGGCTACACCTTC.